Listed below are T cell receptor beta chains from one sample, sequenced in a study of OX40 agonist ivuxolimab in advanced cancers. Libraries were prepared by immunoSEQ multiplex PCR; TCRdb keeps only in-frame clonotypes and omits some of them. The sample carries tens of thousands of clones, approximately 80% recorded once. The material sequenced was CD4+ or CD8+ T cells sorted from blood, taken in a trial of the OX40 agonist ivuxolimab. The receptors were gathered from an adult with an advanced solid tumor such as melanoma, head and neck, liver or kidney cancer. Both conserved end residues are part of each CDR3. The order of the fields is clone size, J gene, D gene, V gene, CDR3 DNA, CDR3 protein. D genes are given only for firm matches. Only some rows state a clone size, as once, few, many or a class for expanded clones.

- TRBJ1-2 - TRBV27 TGTGCCAGCAGTTGGGCGAGCGGGGGACCCTATGGCTACACCTTC CASSWASGGPYGYTF
- TRBJ1-3 TRBD1 TRBV27 TGTGCCAGCAGCCTACTCGGGGACAGGGGTGGAAACACCATATATTTT CASSLLGDRGGNTIYF
- TRBJ1-2 - TRBV10-3 TGTGCCATCAGTGAGGGATTACCGAATGGCTACACCTTC CAISEGLPNGYTF
- TRBJ2-7 - TRBV6-6 TGTGCCAGCAGTACTACAGGGATCGAGCAGTACTTC CASSTTGIEQYF
many TRBJ1-1 - TRBV27 TGTGCCAGCAGTTTAAAATACATGAACACTGAAGCTTTCTTT CASSLKYMNTEAFF
- TRBJ1-2 TRBD1 TRBV18 TGTGCCAGCTCACCGCCGACAGGGTCTAGTGGCTACACCTTC CASSPPTGSSGYTF
- TRBJ2-7 - TRBV5-4 TGTGCCAGCAGCTTGGACGGGGTGGGGTCCTACGAGCAGTACTTC CASSLDGVGSYEQYF
- TRBJ1-1 TRBD1 TRBV30 TGTGCCTGGAGTTCGACAGGGGGAGCTGAAGCTTTCTTT CAWSSTGGAEAFF
- TRBJ2-5 - TRBV27 TGTGCCAGCAGTTCAACGGGAGAGACCCAGTACTTC CASSSTGETQYF
- TRBJ2-2 - TRBV9 TGTGCCAGCAGCGTAGCTCCGGCCGGGGAGCTGTTTTTT CASSVAPAGELFF
- TRBJ1-2 - TRBV5-8 TGTGCCAGCAGCTTCACACAGGGTTATGGCTACACCTTC CASSFTQGYGYTF
- TRBJ2-7 TRBD2 TRBV27 TGTGCCAGCGGAATTTTCGGGACTAGCGGATACGAGCAGTACTTC CASGIFGTSGYEQYF
- TRBJ2-7 - TRBV5-4 TGTGCCAGCAGCTTGGCCAACTCCGGGGGGCCCCCCTACGAGCAGTACTTC CASSLANSGGPPYEQYF
- TRBJ1-5 - TRBV27 TGTGCCAGCAGTTTATCGCAGGAAAGTCAGCCCCAGCATTTT CASSLSQESQPQHF
- TRBJ1-5 - TRBV28 TGTGCCAGCAGTTTATATACGCCGAATCAGCCCCAGCATTTT CASSLYTPNQPQHF
few TRBJ2-3 - TRBV27 TGTGCCAGCAGTGTCACAGATACGCAGTATTTT CASSVTDTQYF
- TRBJ2-7 - TRBV27 TGTGCCAGCAGTTCCGGCTGGGGTTACGAGCAGTACTTC CASSSGWGYEQYF
few TRBJ1-5 TRBD1 TRBV19 TGTGCCAGTAGTCCAGGACAGGGAGAGGGACCGTTTCAGCCCCAGCATTTT CASSPGQGEGPFQPQHF
- TRBJ1-5 TRBD1 TRBV7-9 TGTGCCACCGATGCTTTAAACCGGGACAGGTTTTGGCCCCAGCATTTT CATDALNRDRFWPQHF
- TRBJ1-3 TRBD1 TRBV19 TGTGCCAGTGGTCCCGGGACAGGGGGCTCGATACTCGGAAACACCATATATTTT CASGPGTGGSILGNTIYF
- TRBJ2-3 TRBD2 TRBV5-1 TGCGCCAGCAGCTTTACCCCGACTAGCAGCACAGATACGCAGTATTTT CASSFTPTSSTDTQYF
- TRBJ2-2 TRBD2 TRBV9 TGTGCCAGCAGCCACCGACTAGCGGGAGGGCTGACTAACACCGGGGAGCTGTTTTTT CASSHRLAGGLTNTGELFF
once TRBJ2-2 TRBD2 TRBV7-6 TGTGCCAGCGGGACTAGCGGGAGTCCCGGGGAGCTGTTTTTT CASGTSGSPGELFF
once TRBJ2-1 - TRBV7-8 TGTGCCAGCAGCTTAGCCCCAGGTAGCTCCTACAATGAGCAGTTCTTC CASSLAPGSSYNEQFF
- TRBJ2-7 - TRBV7-7 TGTGCTAGCAGCGTCCGGGAATCCTACGAGCAGTACTTC CASSVRESYEQYF
- TRBJ2-7 - TRBV11-3 TGTGCCAGCAGCCCGAAGCTTCATCCTGACAGGCGCTCCTACGAGCAGTACTTC CASSPKLHPDRRSYEQYF
- TRBJ1-5 - TRBV27 TGTGCCAGCAGTTTAGGATGGCAGGGACATCAGCCCCAGCATTTT CASSLGWQGHQPQHF
- TRBJ1-3 - TRBV27 TGTGCCAGCAGTTTAGCGGGCAACCCTGGAAACACCATATATTTT CASSLAGNPGNTIYF
- TRBJ1-4 - TRBV7-9 TGTGCCAGCAGCCCGTCGTTTTCCATGGGACCAAAACTGTTTTTT CASSPSFSMGPKLFF
- TRBJ2-6 TRBD1 TRBV30 TGTGCCTGGAGCGGGACAGGGGGCTTTGGGGCCAACGTCCTGACTTTC CAWSGTGGFGANVLTF
- TRBJ1-6 - TRBV19 TGTGCCAGTACCCACGACCGGCAGGGATTGAATTCACCCCTCCACTTT CASTHDRQGLNSPLHF
- TRBJ2-7 - TRBV18 TGTGCCAGCTCACCACAGGGTGTATACGAGCAGTACTTC CASSPQGVYEQYF
once TRBJ1-5 - TRBV5-6 TGTGCCAGCAGCTTGGGAACGGGCAATCAGCCCCAGCATTTT CASSLGTGNQPQHF
- TRBJ2-7 - TRBV28 TGTGCCAGCAGTATCAATCCTCGAGGGGCCGTCTACGAGCAGTACTTC CASSINPRGAVYEQYF
few TRBJ2-1 TRBD1 TRBV6-4 TGTGCCAGCAGTGAAGGTTTAGGACAGGGGGGGAATGAGCAGTTCTTC CASSEGLGQGGNEQFF
few TRBJ1-2 TRBD1 TRBV4-1 TGCGCCAGCAGCCAAGCTCCGGGACAGTCTAACTATGGCTACACCTTC CASSQAPGQSNYGYTF
- TRBJ1-1 TRBD1 TRBV28 TGTGCCAGCAGCCAACGGACAGGGGGCTACACTGAAGCTTTCTTT CASSQRTGGYTEAFF
- TRBJ2-1 TRBD2 TRBV5-4 TGTGCCAGCAGCCCGGGGGGGGAGGATGAGCAGTTCTTC CASSPGGEDEQFF
- TRBJ2-7 - TRBV9 TGTGCCAGCAGCGTAGGAGGGGGGCAGGCGTACGAGCAGTACTTC CASSVGGGQAYEQYF
- TRBJ2-5 TRBD1 TRBV11-2 TGTGCCAGCAGCTTCCCACAGGGGCAAGAGACCCAGTACTTC CASSFPQGQETQYF
- TRBJ2-7 - TRBV27 TGTGCCAGCAGTTTAGAGGGGGACGGGCCCTACGAGCAGTACTTC CASSLEGDGPYEQYF
- TRBJ2-7 - TRBV4-3 TGCGCCAGCAGCCAAGGGGGGGTGGGCTACGAGCAGTACTTC CASSQGGVGYEQYF
- TRBJ1-3 - TRBV10-3 TGTGCCATCAGTGAATTCGCAGGGACAACCTCTGGAAACACCATATATTTT CAISEFAGTTSGNTIYF
- TRBJ1-4 TRBD1 TRBV27 TGTGCCAGCAGTGAGGACAGGAGTGAAAAACTGTTTTTT CASSEDRSEKLFF
- TRBJ1-1 - TRBV11-1 TGTGCCAGCAGCTTATTACGAGGACCCAGCGTATTCACTGAAGCTTTCTTT CASSLLRGPSVFTEAFF
- TRBJ2-6 - TRBV9 TGTGCCAGCAGCGTAGGGTCTGGGGCCAACGTCCTGACTTTC CASSVGSGANVLTF
- TRBJ2-2 TRBD2 TRBV6-4 TGTGCCAGCAGTCTAGCGGGAGGCACCGGGGAGCTGTTTTTT CASSLAGGTGELFF
- TRBJ2-2 TRBD1 TRBV7-9 TGTGCCAGCAGCTCGGACAGGGAATATTATACCGGGGAGCTGTTTTTT CASSSDREYYTGELFF